This is a list of T cell receptor beta chains from one sample in a study of cytomegalovirus exposure and HLA in healthy donors. Data came from immunoSEQ multiplex PCR; TCRdb stores just in-frame clones and leaves some out. The repertoire holds about 140,000 clones, with around 65% as singletons. The specimen sequenced was PBMCs. Source of these receptors: a male donor in good health and CMV-seronegative. Both conserved end residues are part of each CDR3. A D gene is named only where the DNA matches it firmly. Clone size is not always given. Where it is, it says once, few, many or a class for expanded clones.

>-|TRBV5-5|-|TRBJ1-1
CASSWTDSTEAFF
TGTGCCAGCAGCTGGACCGACAGCACTGAAGCTTTCTTT
>TRBD1|TRBV11-2|-|TRBJ1-1
CASSPGRGRGLNTEAFF
TGTGCCAGCAGCCCTGGTAGGGGCAGGGGGCTGAACACTGAAGCTTTCTTT
>-|TRBV5-1|few|TRBJ1-6
CASSLENSYNSPLHF
TGCGCCAGCAGCTTGGAGAACAGTTATAATTCACCCCTCCACTTT
>-|TRBV29-1|-|TRBJ1-2
CSVEDHGQYFYGYTF
TGCAGCGTTGAAGATCATGGTCAGTATTTCTATGGCTACACCTTC
>-|TRBV29-1|-|TRBJ2-7
CSVHDSTGGYEQYF
TGCAGCGTGCATGACTCGACCGGCGGGTACGAGCAGTACTTC
>TRBD1|TRBV6-5|-|TRBJ2-7
CASSYSKTGAYEQYF
TGTGCCAGCAGTTACTCGAAGACAGGGGCCTACGAGCAGTACTTC
>TRBD1|TRBV23-1|few|TRBJ2-1
CASSQCADRGVNEQFF
TGCGCCAGCAGTCAATGCGCGGACAGGGGTGTAAATGAGCAGTTCTTC
>-|TRBV27|-|TRBJ2-7
CASSLYADGGYEQYF
TGTGCCAGCAGTTTATATGCCGACGGAGGTTACGAGCAGTACTTC
>-|TRBV30|-|TRBJ1-2
CAWSQGSRGYTF
TGTGCCTGGAGTCAGGGTTCGCGGGGCTACACCTTC
>-|TRBV28|few|TRBJ1-1
CASSLGGIRLYTEAFF
TGTGCCAGCAGTTTGGGAGGGATTAGATTGTACACTGAAGCTTTCTTT
>-|TRBV27|-|TRBJ2-4
CASSPARDTIHKNIQYF
TGTGCCAGCAGTCCAGCCCGGGACACAATTCACAAAAACATTCAGTACTTC
>TRBD1|TRBV5-4|-|TRBJ2-3
CASSWDRHWVADTQYF
TGTGCCAGCAGCTGGGACAGGCATTGGGTGGCAGATACGCAGTATTTT
>-|TRBV5-1|few|TRBJ2-2
CASSLDVFDTGELFF
TGCGCCAGCAGCTTGGATGTATTTGACACCGGGGAGCTGTTTTTT
>-|TRBV18|-|TRBJ1-4
CASSPLYLSPTNEKLFF
TGTGCCAGCTCACCATTGTACCTATCCCCAACTAATGAAAAACTGTTTTTT
>-|TRBV4-1|-|TRBJ2-3
CASSQGERGGADTQYF
TGCGCCAGCAGCCAAGGCGAGAGGGGGGGGGCCGATACGCAGTATTTT
>-|TRBV6-5|-|TRBJ2-3
CASSYSPSRGYNTQYF
TGTGCCAGCAGTTACTCGCCCTCCAGAGGGTACAATACGCAGTATTTT
>TRBD1|TRBV4-1|few|TRBJ2-7
CASSHKGDSEQYF
TGCGCCAGCAGCCATAAAGGGGACAGCGAGCAGTACTTC
>TRBD1|TRBV9|-|TRBJ1-3
CASSDTGASGNTIYF
TGTGCCAGCAGCGACACAGGGGCCTCTGGAAACACCATATATTTT
>TRBD1|TRBV5-3|once|TRBJ2-7
CARSQRTGQGHYEQYF
TGTGCCAGAAGCCAAAGAACGGGACAGGGACACTACGAGCAGTACTTC
>-|TRBV5-1|few|TRBJ2-7
CASSPLVGDHYEQYF
TGCGCCAGCTCCCCTTTGGTAGGGGATCACTACGAGCAGTACTTC
>TRBD1|TRBV9|few|TRBJ1-6
CASSKGQKNSPLHF
TGTGCCAGCAGTAAGGGACAGAAAAATTCACCCCTCCACTTT
>-|TRBV6-7|few|TRBJ1-2
CASTTFSGYGYTF
TGTGCCAGCACTACCTTTAGTGGCTATGGCTACACCTTC
>-|TRBV11-2|-|TRBJ1-6
CASSLARDSYNSPLHF
TGTGCCAGCAGCTTAGCCCGGGACTCCTATAATTCACCCCTCCACTTT
>-|TRBV7-7|-|TRBJ2-3
CASSLGSGSTDTQYF
TGTGCCAGCAGCTTAGGGAGCGGATCCACAGATACGCAGTATTTT
>-|TRBV7-2|few|TRBJ2-1
CASSLRGEQFF
TGTGCCAGCAGCCTGCGCGGTGAGCAGTTCTTC
>-|TRBV7-9|-|TRBJ2-7
CASSTKQGTGEQYF
TGTGCCAGCAGTACAAAACAGGGTACGGGAGAGCAGTACTTC
>TRBD2|TRBV9|-|TRBJ2-5
CASSAPRASGRETQYF
TGTGCCAGCAGCGCGCCCCGGGCTAGCGGGCGGGAGACCCAGTACTTC
>-|TRBV5-8|-|TRBJ1-1
CASSFTGTTEAFF
TGTGCCAGCAGCTTCACAGGGACCACTGAAGCTTTCTTT
>-|TRBV7-2|few|TRBJ1-5
CASSQKTGGQPQHF
TGTGCCAGCAGCCAGAAAACGGGGGGGCAGCCCCAGCATTTT
>-|TRBV15|-|TRBJ2-7
CATSREAASYEQYF
TGTGCCACCAGCAGAGAAGCGGCCTCCTACGAGCAGTACTTC
>-|TRBV19|-|TRBJ2-5
CASSKTEQETQYF
TGTGCCAGTAGTAAGACAGAGCAAGAGACCCAGTACTTC
>-|TRBV28|-|TRBJ1-4
CASRPGTTNEKLFF
TGTGCCAGCAGACCAGGAACAACTAATGAAAAACTGTTTTTT
>TRBD2|TRBV5-1|-|TRBJ2-3
CASSLERGQDTQYF
TGCGCCAGCAGCTTGGAGCGGGGGCAGGATACGCAGTATTTT
>TRBD1|TRBV7-2|few|TRBJ2-7
CASSEGPGQGPQYF
TGTGCCAGCAGCGAGGGCCCAGGACAGGGCCCCCAGTACTTC
>TRBD2|TRBV10-1|-|TRBJ2-3
CASSESRAGGHDTQYF
TGCGCCAGCAGTGAAAGTCGAGCGGGGGGGCACGATACGCAGTATTTT
>TRBD2|TRBV9|-|TRBJ2-7
CASSVSSGGQIYEQYF
TGTGCCAGCAGCGTATCTAGCGGGGGCCAAATCTACGAGCAGTACTTC
>-|TRBV2|-|TRBJ2-5
CASSGAGAGETQYF
TGTGCCAGCAGTGGGGCAGGGGCTGGGGAGACCCAGTACTTC
>-|TRBV25-1|-|TRBJ1-5
CASQGGDRGYNQPQHF
TGTGCCAGCCAAGGGGGGGACCGGGGTTACAATCAGCCCCAGCATTTT
>TRBD1|TRBV7-3|-|TRBJ2-2
CASSPGGRELFF
TGTGCCAGCAGCCCAGGGGGCCGGGAGCTGTTTTTT
>-|TRBV19|-|TRBJ1-2
CASSRHEGVPTYGYTF
TGTGCCAGTAGCCGACACGAGGGGGTCCCCACCTATGGCTACACCTTC
>TRBD2|TRBV5-4|few|TRBJ2-1
CASSLPLAGADNEQFF
TGTGCCAGCAGCTTGCCACTAGCGGGGGCCGACAATGAGCAGTTCTTC
>TRBD1|TRBV6-4|-|TRBJ2-1
CASSPGQGAYNEQFF
TGTGCCAGCAGCCCAGGACAGGGGGCATACAATGAGCAGTTCTTC
>TRBD2|TRBV11-2|-|TRBJ2-7
CASSLGASGGAYEQYF
TGTGCCAGCAGCTTAGGTGCTAGCGGGGGGGCCTACGAGCAGTACTTC
>TRBD1|TRBV6-1|-|TRBJ1-1
CASNRQGRYGFF
TGTGCCAGCAACCGACAGGGGCGCTACGGTTTCTTT
>-|TRBV6-5|-|TRBJ1-1
CASSYEESPFGGEAFF
TGTGCCAGCAGTTACGAGGAGTCGCCGTTTGGCGGTGAAGCTTTCTTT
>TRBD1|TRBV19|-|TRBJ1-2
CATRQGDGYTF
TGTGCCACCAGACAGGGAGATGGCTACACCTTC
>TRBD1|TRBV5-1|-|TRBJ2-7
CASSWGPGGDEQYF
TGCGCCAGCAGCTGGGGGCCAGGGGGCGACGAGCAGTACTTC
>-|TRBV5-6|-|TRBJ1-2
CASSSLGQGYGYTF
TGTGCCAGCAGCTCTTTAGGGCAGGGATATGGCTACACCTTC
>-|TRBV19|-|TRBJ1-6
CASSQKYSKYNSPLHF
TGTGCCAGTAGTCAGAAGTATTCCAAGTATAATTCACCCCTCCACTTT